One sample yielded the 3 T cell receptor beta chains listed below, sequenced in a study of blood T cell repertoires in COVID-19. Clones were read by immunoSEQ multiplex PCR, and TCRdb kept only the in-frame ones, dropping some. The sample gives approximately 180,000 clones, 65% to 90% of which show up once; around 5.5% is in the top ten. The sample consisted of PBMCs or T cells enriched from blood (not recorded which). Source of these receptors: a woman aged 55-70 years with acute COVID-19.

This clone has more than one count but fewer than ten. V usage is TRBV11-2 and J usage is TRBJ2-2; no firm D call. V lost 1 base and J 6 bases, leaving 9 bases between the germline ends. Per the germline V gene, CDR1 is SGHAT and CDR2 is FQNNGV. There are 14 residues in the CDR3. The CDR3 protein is CASSLGSYSGELFF. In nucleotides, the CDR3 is TGTGCCAGCAGCTTAGGTTCTTATTCCGGGGAGCTGTTTTTT.

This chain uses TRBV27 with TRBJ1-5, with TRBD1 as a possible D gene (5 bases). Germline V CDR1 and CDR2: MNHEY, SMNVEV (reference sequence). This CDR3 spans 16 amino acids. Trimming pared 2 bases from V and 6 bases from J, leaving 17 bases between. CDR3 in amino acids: CASSLGGRGPGQPQHF. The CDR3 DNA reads TGTGCCAGCAGTTTAGGGGGGAGGGGACCAGGTCAGCCCCAGCATTTT.

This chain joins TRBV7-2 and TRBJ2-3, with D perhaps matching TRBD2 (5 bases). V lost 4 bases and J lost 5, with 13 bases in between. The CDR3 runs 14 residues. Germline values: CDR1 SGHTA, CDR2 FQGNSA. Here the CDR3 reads CASSSSAGVDTQYF. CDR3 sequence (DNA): TGTGCCAGCAGCTCTTCTGCCGGGGTAGATACGCAGTATTTT.